Listed here are 18 T cell receptor beta chains from one sample, sequenced in a study of graft-versus-host responses after intestinal transplantation. These TCRs' antigens remain unknown. Produced via immunoSEQ multiplex PCR; TCRdb's table is partial and in-frame only. The sample shows just under 65,000 clones, 90% of them seen only once. The input for sequencing was unstimulated CD8+ T cells sorted from spleen or lymph node cells, taken before transplant. These receptors were collected from a human donor who was the organ donor for an intestinal transplant.

The V call is TRBV7-3, the J call TRBJ2-3; 7 nucleotides match TRBD1. The V segment lost 5 bases and the J segment 2 bases; nucleotides outside the gene matches: 4. From germline, CDR1 is SGHTA and CDR2 FQGTGA. The CDR3 is 14 amino acids. CDR3 in amino acids: CASSPQGNTDTQYF. CDR3 DNA: TGTGCCAGCAGCCCACAGGGGAACACAGATACGCAGTATTTT.

This clone was seen a single time. The rearrangement joins TRBV19 to TRBJ2-1; 8 bases map to TRBD2. Per the germline V gene, CDR1 is LNHDA and CDR2 is SQIVND (reference sequence). CDR3 length equals 14 residues. The ends lost 6 bases at V and 5 bases at J; junction bases unmatched: 6. The CDR3 spells CASSLSGVNNEQFF. In DNA form, the CDR3 reads TGTGCCAGTAGCCTTAGCGGGGTGAACAATGAGCAGTTCTTC. The entire variable domain, with the rest obtained from reference TRBV19 and TRBJ2-1, is as follows: DGGITQSPKYLFRKEGQNVTLSCEQNLNHDAMYWYRQDPGQGLRLIYYSQIVNDFQKGDIAEGYSVSREKKESFPLTVTSAQKNPTAFYLCASSLSGVNNEQFFGPGTRLTVL.

J is TRBJ1-5 and V is TRBV2; D is ambiguous. The V gene's germline CDR1 is SNHLY and CDR2 FYNNEI. CDR3 length: 13 amino acids. Trimming removed 4 bases from V and 5 bases from J, with 9 bases in between. CDR3 region: CASSGTRYQPQHF. The CDR3 region has the DNA TGTGCCAGCAGTGGAACGAGATATCAGCCCCAGCATTTT.

This clone was counted once. Compared with germline, one end of the junction differs, possibly owing to a read error. The chain couples TRBV28 to TRBJ1-2; maybe TRBD1 (6 bases). Germline V gene lookup returns CDR1 MDHEN and CDR2 SYDVKM. This CDR3 is 10 amino acids long. CDR3 sequence (DNA): TGTGCCAGCAGTTTCGACAGGCTTGATTTC. Protein: CASSFDRLDF.

The rearrangement uses TRBV15 and TRBJ2-1, with TRBD2 matching 9 bases. The V and J ends lost 0 bases and 10 bases, in that order; junction bases with no gene match: 13. Germline loops: CDR1 LNHNV, CDR2 YYDKDF (reference sequence). The CDR3 is made up of 17 amino acids. The CDR3 region is CATSREWAGLAGVEQFF. In DNA, the CDR3 is TGTGCCACCAGCAGAGAGTGGGCGGGACTAGCCGGGGTGGAGCAGTTCTTC.

J is TRBJ2-7 and V is TRBV15; D may be TRBD2 (5 bases). The CDR3 loop spans 15 amino acids. Germline V CDR1 and CDR2: LNHNV, YYDKDF (reference sequence). Trimming cost V 0 bases and J 7 bases, with 16 bases left between them. In DNA, the CDR3 is TGTGCCACCAGCAGAGACCGGGGTTTTAAGGAGGAGCAGTACTTC. It encodes CATSRDRGFKEEQYF.

The genes are TRBV9 and TRBJ2-3, with 10 bases aligning to TRBD2. Trimming cost V 4 bases and J 5 bases; bases outside gene matches: 13. The CDR3 consists of 17 residues. CDR1 and CDR2 (germline): SGDLS, YYNGEE. CDR3 protein: CASSFTTSGSWGDTQYF. CDR3 nucleotide sequence: TGTGCCAGCAGCTTTACGACTAGCGGGTCTTGGGGAGATACGCAGTATTTT. Full variable domain (outside the CDR3, taken from reference TRBV9 and TRBJ2-3): DSGVTQTPKHLITATGQRVTLRCSPRSGDLSVYWYQQSLDQGLQFLIQYYNGEERAKGNILERFSAQQFPDLHSELNLSSLELGDSALYFCASSFTTSGSWGDTQYFGPGTRLTVL.

The chain links TRBV27 to TRBJ2-1; 8 bases fit TRBD2. The CDR3 is 15 residues long. Per germline, CDR1 MNHEY and CDR2 SMNVEV (reference sequence). The J segment lost 4 bases and the V segment lost 6 bases, leaving 8 bases of the junction unmatched. As DNA, the CDR3 is TGTGCCAGCAGCCCCACTAGCGGACATTACAATGAGCAGTTCTTC. Its translation: CASSPTSGHYNEQFF.

V and J are TRBV7-9 and TRBJ2-5; the D gene is possibly TRBD2 (5 bases). There are 13 residues in the CDR3. Germline CDR1 SEHNR, CDR2 FQNEAQ (reference sequence). V was shortened by 3 bases and J by 2 bases, with 7 bases between the two germline ends. The CDR3 coding sequence is TGTGCCAGCAGCTTTAGCGAGCAAGAGACCCAGTACTTC. Amino acids: CASSFSEQETQYF.

J is TRBJ2-7 and V is TRBV5-6; D remains ambiguous. The V gene lost 0 bases and the J gene lost 3 bases, with 10 bases spanning the gap. The CDR3 has 14 residues. CDR1 SGHDT and CDR2 YYEEEE come from the germline V gene. Here the CDR3 reads CASSLVSGSYEQYF. In nucleotides, the CDR3 is TGTGCCAGCAGCTTGGTGTCAGGAAGCTACGAGCAGTACTTC. Variable domain in full (rest from reference TRBV5-6 and TRBJ2-7): DAGVTQSPTHLIKTRGQQVTLRCSPKSGHDTVSWYQQALGQGPQFIFQYYEEEERQRGNFPDRFSGHQFPNYSSELNVNALLLGDSALYLCASSLVSGSYEQYFGPGTRLTVT.

J is TRBJ2-7 and V is TRBV7-2; 9 bases match TRBD2. This CDR3 is 16 amino acids long. CDR1 and CDR2 (germline): SGHTA, FQGNSA. After removal of 1 base from V and 7 bases from J, the junction contained 11 bases not matched to a gene. CDR3 sequence reads: CASSLVLAGPRGEQYF. The CDR3 nucleotides are TGTGCCAGCAGCTTAGTGCTAGCGGGGCCTCGGGGAGAGCAGTACTTC.

The CDR3 spells CASSTPGLGGEQYF. For the CDR3, the DNA is TGTGCCAGCAGTACTCCGGGACTAGGAGGGGAGCAGTACTTC. The chain recombines TRBV28 with TRBJ2-7; 8 bases match TRBD2. The CDR3 extends over 14 amino acids. V was pared by 5 bases and J by 7 bases, with 10 bases of the junction left unmatched. Per the germline V gene, CDR1 is MDHEN and CDR2 is SYDVKM.

The chain combines TRBV7-9 with TRBJ1-1; no definite D call. Deletions cut 1 base from V and 6 bases from J, with 6 bases between. Germline loops: CDR1 SEHNR, CDR2 FQNEAQ (reference sequence). The CDR3 is 12 amino acids. CDR3 DNA sequence: TGTGCCAGCAGCTTAGACGCGTCTGAAGCTTTCTTT. Encoded protein: CASSLDASEAFF.

The chain combines TRBV28 with TRBJ2-4; 7 bases are shared with TRBD2. The length of the CDR3 is 16 residues. Trimming at V came to 5 bases and at J to 2 bases, leaving 9 bases not matched to a gene. The germline gives CDR1 MDHEN, CDR2 SYDVKM. The CDR3 sequence: CASSIPRGDSKNIQYF. For the CDR3, the DNA is TGTGCCAGCAGTATACCTCGGGGGGATTCCAAAAACATTCAGTACTTC.

V is TRBV29-1 and J is TRBJ2-1; D might be TRBD2 (6 bases). The CDR3 loop spans 11 amino acids. The V gene lost 4 bases and the J gene lost 8 bases, with 9 bases spanning the gap. CDR1 is SQVTM, CDR2 ANQGSEA, per germline. CDR3: CSVAGAYEQFF. The CDR3 DNA is TGCAGCGTTGCGGGAGCCTATGAGCAGTTCTTC.

The chain carries TRBV14 and TRBJ2-1, with D hard to call. The germline CDR1 and CDR2 sequences are SGHDN and FVKESK. The CDR3 extends over 13 amino acids. The V and J ends lost 1 base and 3 bases respectively, with 4 bases between them. The CDR3 loop is CASSQAFYNEQFF. The CDR3 DNA reads as TGTGCCAGCAGCCAAGCGTTCTACAATGAGCAGTTCTTC.

V and J are TRBV23-1 and TRBJ2-1; D possibly corresponds to TRBD2 (7 bases). TRBV23-1 is classed as an ORF, of uncertain function. V lost 6 bases and J 6 bases, leaving 15 bases between the germline ends. This CDR3 spans 14 amino acids. The CDR3 region has the DNA TGCGCCAGCAGACCCTTGGGAGGGGGCAATGAGCAGTTCTTC. Protein: CASRPLGGGNEQFF.

The chain joins TRBV29-1 to TRBJ2-5, with D perhaps TRBD2 (5 bases). Per the germline V gene, CDR1 is SQVTM and CDR2 is ANQGSEA. V lost 6 bases, J lost 3 bases, and 23 bases lay in between. The CDR3 covers 16 residues. The CDR3 loop reads CSVGIGRFTRKETQYF. The CDR3 nucleotides are TGCAGCGTGGGAATTGGCCGCTTTACTAGAAAAGAGACCCAGTACTTC. The full variable domain, in which reference TRBV29-1 and TRBJ2-5 provide the parts outside the CDR3, is SAVISQKPSRDICQRGTSLTIQCQVDSQVTMMFWYRQQPGQSLTLIATANQGSEATYESGFVIDKFPISRPNLTFSTLTVSNMSPEDSSIYLCSVGIGRFTRKETQYFGPGTRLLVL.